This T cell receptor (beta chain) was sequenced in a study of Ad26.COV2.S vaccination and SARS-CoV-2 variants (dated by TCRdb to the early 2020s). In terms of the full investigation: Vaccine-arm donors came from COV1001, a multicentre, randomized, double-blind, placebo-controlled phase I-IIa trial of Ad26.COV2.S in healthy adults. The TCR-sequenced set comprised around 30 samples: some 20 Ad26.COV2.S vaccine recipients, 5 placebo recipients and 8 SARS-CoV-2 convalescent individuals. Ad26.COV2.S was administered intramuscularly at a dose of 5x10^10 or 1x10^11 viral particles, either as one shot or as two shots given 56 days apart. Participants in the trial were split at random into five groups of five each, receiving low-dose or high-dose Ad26.COV2.S once or twice, or else placebo on both occasions. Throughout the experiments and outcome assessment, investigators stayed blinded to trial group allocation. TCRbeta repertoire sequencing served as the tool for gauging how specific and how broad the SARS-CoV-2-reactive T cell receptors were following Ad26.COV2.S vaccination.

The immunoSEQ Assay was the method used to sequence TCRbeta CDR3 regions. After extraction, genomic DNA underwent amplification by bias-controlled multiplex PCR, followed by high-throughput sequencing. The study's own analysis went as follows. To quantify the absolute abundance of every unique TCRbeta CDR3 region, sequences were collapsed and filtered. T cell fraction was estimated by normalization of TCRbeta template counts to usable DNA, with usable DNA being measured through amplification of reference genes present in all nucleated cells. Repertoire TCRs were annotated as SARS-CoV-2-specific by exact matching of V gene, CDR3 amino acid sequence and J gene to a known reactive TCR set. The reference SARS-CoV-2 TCR set was obtained from MIRA and was filtered for enrichment in COVID-19-positive ImmuneCODE repertoires, whereby public or cross-reactive TCRs were removed. Based on the MIRA antigens, annotated TCRs were further analysed at the level of specific ORF or position within ORF. Depth was the summed frequency of annotated unique rearrangements, while breadth was defined as annotated unique rearrangements over total unique productive rearrangements. Group comparisons of TCR breadth used two-sided Wilcoxon rank-sum tests. Entries here come from immuneACCESS through TCRdb and include only in-frame sequences with V and J called. Some clones fail to appear in such tables; in the studies checked, an unresolved V gene covers under half of the shortfall, and the cause of the remainder is unknown. D and trimming come from the DNA, and the V and J calls and clone size come from that table. Counted in this sample were some 300,000 clones; around 84% of them appeared once. Around 2% of the sample belongs to the ten largest clones.

Details on this clone: What antigen it recognizes has not been identified. No base qualities exist here, and no much larger clone lies one base off it.

V lost 0 bases and J lost 0 bases; the stretch between them is 6 bases long. CDR1 and CDR2 were assigned from the germline V gene as SGHTA and FQGTGA. Measured from the cysteine to the phenylalanine, the CDR3 is 16 residues long. Left in the record is the CDR3 DNA by itself, 48 bases read in frame from the first base. The research as a whole found: The study lacked the statistical power to compare responses across vaccine doses or regimens. Substantial breadth of spike-specific CD8+ and CD4+ T cell responses was reported after vaccination. It was noted by the authors that total T cell responses may have been underestimated by the TCR breadth and depth analyses. Ad26.COV2.S recipients had higher spike-specific TCR breadth than placebo recipients (P = 0.0014). Non-spike TCR breadth was comparable between vaccine and placebo recipients, consistent with the vaccine containing only spike.

The treatment or condition label on this specimen signifies: roughly 18 received Ad26.COV2.S at low or high dose, single or two shots; about 5 received placebo; per-sample allocation not given. For vaccine and placebo recipients, repertoires were sequenced using samples collected on day 63 after the first injection. Cohort 1b enrolled about 25 adults aged 18-55 years at a single site in Boston, USA, between 29 July and 7 August 2020. Ad26.COV2.S was a replication-incompetent adenovirus type 26 vector expressing a prefusion-stabilized SARS-CoV-2 spike protein from the original Wuhan strain. The chain links TRBV7-3 with TRBJ2-6, and the D gene may be TRBD2, 5 bases matching. The clonotype originates from a person aged 18-60 years who received the Ad26.COV2.S COVID-19 vaccine or a placebo. The material was peripheral blood, obtained in a trial of Ad26.COV2.S vaccine versus placebo. The DNA is TGTGCCAGCAGCTTAACGCGGGTCTCTGGGGCCAACGTCCTGACTTTC. This gives the protein CASSLTRVSGANVLTF.